These T cell receptor beta chains were read from a single sample in a study of cytomegalovirus exposure and HLA in healthy donors. TCRdb keeps only in-frame clones here, not all; method: immunoSEQ multiplex PCR. The ten top clones account for 0.65% to 0.75%, within a sample of 150,000 to 250,000 clones. Sequencing was performed on PBMCs. The source is a boy aged 5-17 years in good health and CMV-seronegative. The conserved cysteine and the conserved F or W are not part of the CDR3 here.

V,CDR3
TRBV5-4,ASRPRQGRTDTQY
TRBV7-9,ASSVGTGAY
TRBV5-1,ASSLVGSGAYNEQF
TRBV6-6,ASSYSGMGGNEQY
TRBV5-1,ASSEAGGANQPQH
TRBV7-2,ASSLTLAGGPDTQY
TRBV18,ASQRDREAF
TRBV9,ASSAGTGSAVTYGYT
TRBV10-1,ASRTRGVVDTQY
TRBV4-1,ASSPREGYYNEQF
TRBV7-6,ASSFGQGVSPLH
TRBV7-9,AAVRGNEQF
TRBV7-8,ASSLGAGQASYNEQF
TRBV27,ASSLVGSPLH
TRBV18,ASSRGDGAYNEQF
TRBV30,AWSHGGADTQY
TRBV9,ASSVANDYGYT
TRBV7-8,ASSPRTGGGQPQH
TRBV19,ASSWAGGAYNEQF
TRBV5-6,ASSSGLAVFGKTQY
TRBV5-1,ASSTGTSGYNEQF
TRBV2,ADRQSGGNIQY
TRBV7-9,ASSSEARGYT